The sequence of this TCR beta chain was determined in a study of T cells in Graves' hyperthyroidism and ophthalmopathy. Researchers amplified the TCR beta CDR3 regions from RNA transcripts. The study used the HTBI primer set for a first-round RT-PCR of the TCR CDR3. TCRdb independently ran MiXCR on the multiplex PCR reads; one entry per CDR3 protein. The sample yields hundreds of thousands of distinct CDR3 sequences, around 38% seen once. CDR1 and CDR2 from the germline V gene are MDHEN and SYDVKM. This CDR3 is 13 amino acids long. V lost 5 bases, J lost 5 bases, and 12 bases lay in between. This TCR was sampled from a man younger than 35 with Graves' hyperthyroidism. Sequenced input: blood. The chain employs TRBV28 and TRBJ2-5; D gene ambiguous. For the CDR3, the DNA is TGTGCCAGCAGTCCGTTTCGGTGGGAGACCCAGTACTTC. This sequence encodes CASSPFRWETQYF.